These 20 T cell receptor beta chains were all obtained from the same sample, sequenced in a study of T cell clonality in common variable immunodeficiency. Repertoires were generated with immunoSEQ multiplex PCR, while TCRdb's copy carries only in-frame clones and drops some. The sample has about 35,000 clones, none seen only once. The specimen sequenced was peripheral blood mononuclear cells. The receptors were sampled from a person aged 18-70 years in good health.

At least ten counts were recorded for this clone. From the germline J gene comes the end of the CDR3, since the read stops 3 residues before it. This chain joins TRBV2 and TRBJ2-2; TRBD2 might be the D (5 bases). The CDR3 has 13 residues. Between the trimmed V and J ends, which lost 4 bases and 4 bases, there was a span of 7 bases. CDR1 is SNHLY, CDR2 FYNNEI, per germline. CDR3 DNA (partial): TGTGCCAGCAGTGCGGACTTCACCGGGGAG. Translation: CASSADFTGE. The entire CDR3 reads CASSADFTGELFF.

This clone was recorded at least ten times. The CDR3 is cut off 3 residues early in the read; its end comes from the germline J gene. The J gene is TRBJ1-4, the V gene TRBV7-2; 9 nucleotides align to TRBD1. The CDR3 has 16 residues. The V gene's germline CDR1 is SGHTA and CDR2 FQGNSA. Trimming removed 0 bases from V and 5 bases from J; junction bases left unmatched: 4. The DNA read from the CDR3 is TGTGCCAGCAGCTTAGCGGTCGGGACAGGGAATGAAAAA. As protein: CASSLAVGTGNEK. The full CDR3 protein is CASSLAVGTGNEKLFF.

This clone was recorded many times. The read terminates 3 residues ahead of where the CDR3 ends, so the germline J gene completes it. This chain connects TRBV10-1 to TRBJ2-1; a possible D gene is TRBD2 (7 bases). The CDR3 is made up of 15 amino acids. Germline V gene sequence: CDR1 WNHNN, CDR2 SYGVQD (reference sequence). Trimming removed 8 bases from V and 8 bases from J, with 22 bases in between. Incomplete CDR3 DNA: TGCGCCAGCTCCGAGAAGGGGGAGGGCCCCCATGAG. Protein product: CASSEKGEGPHE. The CDR3 in its entirety is CASSEKGEGPHEQFF.

This clone was found a few times. A much more abundant neighbour one base away suggests this may be a read error. The CDR3 goes on 3 residues after the read ends, and that part is filled in from the germline J gene. The chain links TRBV6-1 to TRBJ2-3; 8 nucleotides align to TRBD1. The CDR3 covers 15 residues. Germline V gene data show CDR1 as MNHNS and CDR2 as SASEGT. CDR3 bases read: TGTGCCAGCAGTGGTTCCCAGGGGGCGGGTCAGCCG. It specifies CASSGSQGAGQP. The complete CDR3 protein is CASSGSQGAGQPQYF.

This clone was detected ten times or more. Read sequence stops 3 residues before the CDR3 end, and the germline J gene provides the missing end. This rearrangement joins TRBV5-4 to TRBJ1-3, with D maybe TRBD1 (5 bases). CDR3 length: 15 residues. Germline V gives CDR1 SGHNT, CDR2 YYREEE (reference sequence). Trimming shortened V by 4 bases and J by 0 bases, and 11 bases separated the two germline ends. The sequenced part of the CDR3 DNA is TGTGCCAGCAGCAGGGGCGACCTCTCTGGAAACACC. Amino acid sequence: CASSRGDLSGNT. The entire CDR3 is CASSRGDLSGNTIYF.

In its sample, this clone was seen many times. The read terminates 3 residues before the CDR3 end, so the remaining end is supplied by the germline J gene. The chain is built from TRBV10-3 and TRBJ2-1, with 8 bases aligning to TRBD2. This CDR3 comprises 14 residues. Germline V gene lookup returns CDR1 ENHRY and CDR2 SYGVKD. V lost 5 bases and J lost 4; bases outside the gene matches: 4. CDR3 bases read: TGTGCCATCAGTACTAGCGGAGGATACAATGAG. Translated, it gives CAISTSGGYNE. From start to end, the CDR3 is CAISTSGGYNEQFF.

Many counts were recorded for this clone. The read falls 3 residues short of the CDR3 end, and the missing part is taken from the germline J gene. This sequence joins TRBV19 and TRBJ1-2; D might be TRBD1 (5 bases). Between the trimmed V and J ends, which lost 5 bases and 2 bases, there was a span of 15 bases. Germline assignment: CDR1 LNHDA and CDR2 SQIVND (reference sequence). The CDR3 extends over 15 amino acids. The CDR3 loop is CASSSGTNANYGYTF. The covered CDR3 bases are TGTGCCAGTAGTTCCGGGACTAATGCGAACTATGGC.

This clone was counted at least ten times. The CDR3 end lies 3 residues beyond the end of the read and is filled in from the germline J gene. V gene TRBV19 combines with J gene TRBJ2-6, with a weak D call TRBD1 (6 bases). The CDR3 loop spans 16 amino acids. Germline V gives CDR1 LNHDA, CDR2 SQIVND (reference sequence). Trimming removed 3 bases from V and 4 bases from J, with 13 bases in between. The CDR3 DNA, read in part, is TGTGCCAGTAGTATGGGGGCTCCGAGCGGGGCCAACGTC. Protein product: CASSMGAPSGANV. The whole CDR3 sequence is CASSMGAPSGANVLTF. The full variable domain, its missing parts supplied by reference TRBV19 and TRBJ2-6, is DGGITQSPKYLFRKEGQNVTLSCEQNLNHDAMYWYRQDPGQGLRLIYYSQIVNDFQKGDIAEGYSVSREKKESFPLTVTSAQKNPTAFYLCASSMGAPSGANVLTFGAGSRLTVL.

This clone was observed at least ten times. The read ends 3 residues early relative to the CDR3; the germline J gene fills the gap. This chain connects TRBV10-3 to TRBJ2-2; 14 bases agree with TRBD2. This CDR3 has 19 residues. CDR1 is ENHRY, CDR2 SYGVKD, per germline. J gave up 4 bases and V 6 bases, and 13 bases lay outside the gene matches. This CDR3 is CAISLTEATSGRGTGELFF. CDR3 bases read: TGTGCCATCAGCCTTACAGAAGCGACTAGCGGGAGGGGCACCGGGGAG.

Many counts were recorded for this clone. Coverage ceases 3 residues before the CDR3 finishes, and the germline J gene fills in the end. J is TRBJ1-4 and V is TRBV2; perhaps TRBD1 as D (5 bases). Per germline, CDR1 SNHLY and CDR2 FYNNEI. V was shortened by 5 bases and J by 1 base, with 11 bases between the two germline ends. This CDR3 comprises 15 residues. The part of the CDR3 DNA that was read is TGTGCCAGCAGTAACACGGGGGGAACTAATGAAAAA. As protein: CASSNTGGTNEK. The CDR3 reads in full as CASSNTGGTNEKLFF. The whole variable domain, filled in from reference TRBV2 and TRBJ1-4, reads EPEVTQTPSHQVTQMGQEVILRCVPISNHLYFYWYRQILGQKVEFLVSFYNNEISEKSEIFDDQFSVERPDGSNFTLKIRSTKLEDSAMYFCASSNTGGTNEKLFFGSGTQLSVL.

This clone came up many times. The CDR3 is cut off 3 residues early in the read; its end comes from the germline J gene. This chain connects TRBV7-2 to TRBJ2-7, with D unresolved. The germline gives CDR1 SGHTA, CDR2 FQGNSA. CDR3 length: 15 amino acids. The V end lost 5 bases, the J end lost 4 bases, and 18 bases lay between the germline ends. CDR3 bases read: TGTGCCAGCAGCCCTCAGGTCGGCAGCACGTACGAG. Encoded protein: CASSPQVGSTYE. The CDR3 as a whole reads CASSPQVGSTYEQYF.

Only a few counts were recorded for this clone. The read comes to an end 3 residues before the CDR3 does, leaving the germline J gene to fill in the end. The genes are TRBV7-8 and TRBJ1-2; D not certain. The CDR3 sequence is 12 residues long. Germline-derived CDR1 and CDR2 are SGHVS and FQNEAQ. The CDR3 region is CASSLDRYDYTF. The sequenced part of the CDR3 DNA is TGTGCCAGCAGCTTAGATCGCTACGAC.

This clone was seen repeatedly, ten times or more. The observed sequence ends 3 residues before the CDR3 terminus, with the missing tail filled in from the germline J gene. V is TRBV5-1 and J is TRBJ1-4, with 9 bases identical to TRBD1. Trimming took 3 bases from V and 3 from J; bases not matched to a gene: 3. The CDR3 covers 15 residues. CDR1 is SGHRS and CDR2 is YFSETQ in the germline V gene. The CDR3 spells CASSWTGAPNEKLFF. CDR3 DNA (partial): TGCGCCAGCAGCTGGACAGGGGCCCCTAATGAAAAA.

Remarks on this clone: The read ends 3 residues early relative to the CDR3; the germline J gene fills the gap. V usage is TRBV19 and J usage is TRBJ1-2, with D maybe TRBD1 (5 bases). The V and J ends lost 5 bases and 6 bases respectively, with 16 bases between them. The germline CDR1 and CDR2 sequences are LNHDA and SQIVND (reference sequence). The CDR3 covers 14 residues. The covered CDR3 bases are TGTGCCAGTAGTCCGGTGTGGGGGACTGATGGC. This encodes CASSPVWGTDG. The CDR3 in its entirety is CASSPVWGTDGYTF.

This clone was recorded at least ten times. Sequencing ends 3 residues short of the CDR3 end; the germline J gene provides the rest. This chain uses TRBV5-1 with TRBJ2-7; 7 nucleotides line up with TRBD2. The V segment lost 5 bases and the J segment 4 bases; nucleotides outside the gene matches: 9. The germline V gene has CDR1 SGHRS and CDR2 YFSETQ. The CDR3 extends over 14 amino acids. CDR3 sequence: CASRSGTTSYEQYF. CDR3 bases read: TGCGCCAGCAGGTCCGGGACTACCAGTTACGAG. Combining the CDR3 with reference TRBV5-1 and TRBJ2-7 gives the whole variable domain KAGVTQTPRYLIKTRGQQVTLSCSPISGHRSVSWYQQTPGQGLQFLFEYFSETQRNKGNFPGRFSGRQFSNSRSEMNVSTLELGDSALYLCASRSGTTSYEQYFGPGTRLTVT.

In this sample, this clone turned up many times. Coverage ceases 3 residues before the CDR3 finishes, and the germline J gene fills in the end. This chain links TRBV12-3 or TRBV12-4 with TRBJ2-1; 7 positions match TRBD2. J was trimmed by 3 bases and V by 6 bases; bases with no gene match: 8. The CDR3 is 15 amino acids. This CDR3 is CASRVGASGYNEQFF. CDR3 DNA (partial): TGTGCCAGCAGGGTAGGAGCTAGCGGCTACAATGAG.

This clone appeared many times. With the read ending 3 residues before the CDR3 end, the germline J gene is used to fill in that end. The V call is TRBV19, the J call TRBJ1-2; D is perhaps TRBD1 (5 bases). This CDR3 region has 13 residues. Germline V lookup: CDR1 LNHDA, CDR2 SQIVND (reference sequence). CDR3 bases read: TGTGCCAGTAGACAAGACAGTAATCCCGGC. Translation gives CASRQDSNPG. In full, the CDR3 is CASRQDSNPGYTF.

This clone showed up many times. The chain's CDR3 is CASSPGLGETGELFF. The DNA read from the CDR3 is TGTGCCAGCAGCCCCGGGCTCGGGGAGACCGGGGAG. The rearrangement joins TRBV7-9 to TRBJ2-2; a possible D gene is TRBD2 (5 bases). With the read ending 3 residues before the CDR3 end, the germline J gene is used to fill in that end. Germline V CDR1 and CDR2: SEHNR, FQNEAQ (reference sequence). Trimming stripped 5 bases from V and 5 bases from J, with 15 bases between. This CDR3 spans 15 amino acids.

The sample holds many counts of this clone. The read stops 3 residues short of the end of the CDR3; the missing end is completed from the germline J gene. The rearrangement links TRBV5-4 to TRBJ2-7; 11 bases line up with TRBD2. V shed 5 bases and J 6 bases; nucleotides not matched to a gene: 10. Germline values: CDR1 SGHNT, CDR2 YYREEE (reference sequence). The CDR3 covers 15 residues. CDR3 DNA (partial): TGTGCCAGCAGGAGTGCCGGGACTAGCGGCGTCGAG. The encoded protein is CASRSAGTSGVE. The CDR3 reads in full as CASRSAGTSGVEQYF. The full variable domain, rest sourced from reference TRBV5-4 and TRBJ2-7, is ETGVTQSPTHLIKTRGQQVTLRCSSQSGHNTVSWYQQALGQGPQFIFQYYREEENGRGNFPPRFSGLQFPNYSSELNVNALELDDSALYLCASRSAGTSGVEQYFGPGTRLTVT.

This clone occurred many times. The read terminates 3 residues ahead of where the CDR3 ends, so the germline J gene completes it. V is TRBV30 and J is TRBJ2-3; 10 bases agree with TRBD2. Germline-derived CDR1 and CDR2 are GTSNPN and SVGIG (reference sequence). V was clipped by 3 bases and J by 6 bases; unmatched bases: 12. This CDR3 contains 16 residues. The part of the CDR3 DNA that was read is TGTGCCTGGAGGAGTGTAGCGGGGGGCAAAGGGGATACG. This translates into CAWRSVAGGKGDT. The CDR3 as a whole reads CAWRSVAGGKGDTQYF.